These 23 T cell receptor beta chains share one sample of origin, sequenced in a study of cytomegalovirus exposure and HLA in healthy donors. It was with 60 Vbeta and 13 Jbeta primers that the PCR ran. This table comes from immunoSEQ multiplex PCR, and its TCRdb copy is limited to in-frame clones, with some not included. The table has approximately 120,000 clones, 81% seen once. The sample comprised PBMCs. Receptors were obtained from a woman in her 30s in good health and CMV-seronegative.

V is TRBV2 and J is TRBJ1-2, with 9 bases lining up with TRBD1. CDR3 length: 14 amino acids. V was clipped by 7 bases and J by 5 bases; unmatched bases: 8. The germline CDR1 and CDR2 sequences are SNHLY and FYNNEI. CDR3 residues: CASNRDREGYGYTF. The CDR3 coding sequence is TGTGCCAGCAATAGGGACAGGGAGGGGTATGGCTACACCTTC.

The chain couples TRBV6-1 to TRBJ1-1, with D perhaps TRBD1 (5 bases). Germline CDR1 reads MNHNS; CDR2 reads SASEGT. The CDR3 covers 14 residues. V lost 0 bases, J lost 5 bases, and 10 bases lay in between. CDR3 coding DNA: TGTGCCAGCAGTGAAGCTAGGGGAAGGACTGAAGCTTTCTTT. Protein product: CASSEARGRTEAFF.

The chain couples TRBV11-2 to TRBJ2-4; 7 nucleotides agree with TRBD2. The CDR3 consists of 18 residues. V lost 0 bases and J lost 3; bases outside the gene matches: 11. Germline lookup yields CDR1 SGHAT and CDR2 FQNNGV. DNA of the CDR3: TGTGCCAGCAGCTTAGATAGAACTAGCGATATGGGCAAAAACATTCAGTACTTC. This encodes CASSLDRTSDMGKNIQYF.

This sequence joins TRBV27 and TRBJ1-1; TRBD1 matches at 7 bases. The germline V gene has CDR1 MNHEY and CDR2 SMNVEV (reference sequence). V lost 3 bases to trimming and J lost 6 bases; unmatched junction nucleotides: 7. This CDR3 has 14 amino acids. CDR3 DNA sequence: TGTGCCAGCAGTTTCGTATGGGGGACAGCTGAAGCTTTCTTT. Its protein product is CASSFVWGTAEAFF.

The rearrangement links TRBV27 to TRBJ1-2; D is unclear. V lost 3 bases and J lost 5, with 10 bases in between. The CDR3 is 13 residues long. The germline CDR1 and CDR2 sequences are MNHEY and SMNVEV (reference sequence). The CDR3 here is CASSFRKSYGYTF. CDR3 DNA: TGTGCCAGCAGTTTCAGGAAATCATATGGCTACACCTTC.

The J gene is TRBJ2-5, the V gene TRBV5-1; 13 nucleotides match TRBD2. The CDR3 sequence is 17 residues long. Germline V gene data show CDR1 as SGHRS and CDR2 as YFSETQ. V shed 1 base and J 1 base; nucleotides not matched to a gene: 4. The CDR3 region is CASSLSRTSGGQETQYF. The DNA of the CDR3 is TGCGCCAGCAGCTTGTCGCGGACTAGCGGGGGCCAAGAGACCCAGTACTTC.

The J gene is TRBJ1-6, the V gene TRBV7-8; D gene ambiguous. V dropped 1 base and J dropped 6 bases, with 10 bases sitting between them. The CDR3 runs to 15 residues. Germline V gives CDR1 SGHVS, CDR2 FQNEAQ. CDR3 coding DNA: TGTGCCAGCAGCTTAGGTCTCTTCCCTAATTCACCCCTCCACTTT. It translates to CASSLGLFPNSPLHF.

This clone appeared a single time. The CDR3 bases are TGTGCCAGCAGCTTAGTAGGCGGGGTCAACACTGAAGCTTTCTTT. Its protein is CASSLVGGVNTEAFF. The V and J genes are TRBV7-8 and TRBJ1-1, with D uncertain. This CDR3 is built from 15 residues. Per the germline V gene, CDR1 is SGHVS and CDR2 is FQNEAQ. V lost 1 base, J lost 2 bases, and 11 bases lay in between. Drawing the rest from reference TRBV7-8 and TRBJ1-1, the complete variable domain is GAGVSQSPRYKVAKRGQDVALRCDPISGHVSLFWYQQALGQGPEFLTYFQNEAQLDKSGLPSDRFFAERPEGSVSTLKIQRTQQEDSAVYLCASSLVGGVNTEAFFGQGTRLTVV.

As to this clone: At the DNA level, this CDR3 is encoded by other sequences in the same sample as well. The chain is built from TRBV7-6 and TRBJ2-2; 7 positions match TRBD1. Germline values: CDR1 SGHVS, CDR2 FNYEAQ. The V gene end was trimmed by 5 bases and the J gene end by 4 bases; junction bases not matched to a gene: 4. The CDR3 has 14 residues. The CDR3 sequence is CASSPGQPTGELFF. In DNA, the CDR3 is TGTGCCAGCAGCCCGGGACAGCCCACCGGGGAGCTGTTTTTT.

This chain links TRBV11-3 with TRBJ2-1; D not resolved. The CDR3 runs to 14 residues. CDR1 and CDR2 from the germline V gene are SGHNT and YENEEA. Trimming pared 5 bases from V and 2 bases from J, leaving 10 bases between. The CDR3 nucleotides are TGTGCCAGCAGCCTAACCCCAACCTACAATGAGCAGTTCTTC. It encodes CASSLTPTYNEQFF.

The chain uses TRBV9 and TRBJ2-2; 11 bases align to TRBD2. V trimming: 4 bases; J trimming: 7 bases; junction bases outside the gene matches: 12. The CDR3 covers 17 residues. Germline loops: CDR1 SGDLS, CDR2 YYNGEE. This CDR3 is CASSPPDVLAGVGELFF. As DNA, the CDR3 is TGTGCCAGCAGCCCCCCCGACGTACTAGCGGGAGTCGGGGAGCTGTTTTTT.

The chain combines TRBV11-3 with TRBJ2-7; D might be TRBD1 (6 bases). This CDR3 region has 14 residues. The germline V and J ends were trimmed by 1 base and 4 bases, with 11 bases remaining between them. Germline-derived CDR1 and CDR2 are SGHNT and YENEEA. CDR3 in amino acids: CASSLAPDSYEQYF. The CDR3 region has the DNA TGTGCCAGCAGCTTAGCCCCGGACAGTTACGAGCAGTACTTC.

The chain carries TRBV7-2 and TRBJ2-5; 12 bases map to TRBD2. The CDR3 spans 17 residues. The V gene end was trimmed by 1 base and the J gene end by 5 bases; junction bases not matched to a gene: 8. CDR1 is SGHTA, CDR2 FQGNSA, per germline. CDR3 nucleotides: TGTGCCAGCAGCTTAGGACAAAGGACTAGCGGGGTGGAGACCCAGTACTTC. It is translated as CASSLGQRTSGVETQYF. Full variable domain (outside the CDR3, taken from reference TRBV7-2 and TRBJ2-5): GAGVSQSPSNKVTEKGKDVELRCDPISGHTALYWYRQSLGQGLEFLIYFQGNSAPDKSGLPSDRFSAERTGGSVSTLTIQRTQQEDSAVYLCASSLGQRTSGVETQYFGPGTRLLVL.

Notes on this clone: An end of the junction does not agree with germline; a read error may underlie this. The V and J genes are TRBV7-9 and TRBJ2-7; D is possibly TRBD2 (6 bases). Germline CDR1 reads SEHNR; CDR2 reads FQNEAQ (reference sequence). This CDR3 has 17 residues. The CDR3 loop reads CSSSSQELAATSYEQYF. CDR3 nucleotide sequence: TGTTCCAGCAGCTCCCAAGAGTTAGCGGCAACTTCCTACGAGCAGTACTTC.

The chain is built from TRBV5-1 and TRBJ1-4; D may be TRBD1 (6 bases). This CDR3 spans 14 amino acids. Germline CDR1 SGHRS, CDR2 YFSETQ. V lost 0 bases, J lost 8 bases, and 11 bases lay in between. CDR3 bases: TGCGCCAGCAGCTTGGGCAGGGGTGGGGAAAAACTGTTTTTT. Its protein is CASSLGRGGEKLFF.

The V and J genes are TRBV9 and TRBJ2-2; D unclear. Germline V CDR1 and CDR2: SGDLS, YYNGEE. V shed 4 bases and J shed 2 bases, with 15 bases lying between them. The CDR3 loop spans 16 amino acids. The CDR3 DNA is TGTGCCAGCAGCCCGAGGCCGGCCCTAAACACCGGGGAGCTGTTTTTT. Its translation is CASSPRPALNTGELFF.

The V gene is TRBV21-1, the J gene TRBJ2-7; the table's D call, TRBD2, was not checked against the DNA. TRBV21-1 constitutes a pseudogene. The CDR3 extends over 14 amino acids. The CDR3 loop is CASSKDRGGHEQYF. The CDR3 DNA follows: TGTGCCAGCAGCAAAGATCGCGGGGGGCACGAGCAGTACTTC.

In DNA, the CDR3 is TGTGCCAGCACCCCCTCGGAGCAGCGGGGCACAGATACGCAGTATTTT. This gives the protein CASTPSEQRGTDTQYF. The J gene is TRBJ2-3, the V gene TRBV11-3, with D possibly being TRBD2 (6 bases). Germline loops: CDR1 SGHNT, CDR2 YENEEA. The CDR3 totals 16 residues. The ends were cut back, 7 bases at V and 1 base at J, with 18 bases in the middle.

This chain links TRBV5-5 with TRBJ2-3; 14 nucleotides agree with TRBD2. Germline V gives CDR1 SGHKS, CDR2 YYEKEE (reference sequence). Trimming cost V 0 bases and J 1 base; bases outside gene matches: 4. The CDR3 is 18 amino acids. The CDR3 DNA sequence: TGTGCCAGCAGCTTGGTGGGACTAGCGGGAGTGGGCACAGATACGCAGTATTTT. This codes for CASSLVGLAGVGTDTQYF.

The rearrangement joins TRBV19 to TRBJ1-2; 9 nucleotides agree with TRBD1. V dropped 6 bases and J dropped 13; count of bases not matched to a gene: 12. CDR3 length: 13 residues. CDR1 LNHDA and CDR2 SQIVND come from the germline V gene (reference sequence). The CDR3 reads CASRPGQGPRLTF. CDR3 in DNA: TGTGCCAGTAGGCCGGGACAGGGCCCTAGGCTCACCTTC.

The J gene is TRBJ2-7, the V gene TRBV7-6; D uncertain. Germline V gene sequence: CDR1 SGHVS, CDR2 FNYEAQ. This CDR3 contains 15 residues. V lost 1 base to trimming and J lost 2 bases, with 12 bases between them. The CDR3 spells CASSLEASLAYEQYF. In nucleotides, the CDR3 is TGTGCCAGCAGCTTAGAGGCCAGTCTAGCCTACGAGCAGTACTTC.

The V and J genes are TRBV9 and TRBJ1-2; D remains unclear. Germline V CDR1 and CDR2: SGDLS, YYNGEE. The CDR3 is 13 residues long. V gave up 0 bases and J gave up 6 bases, with 9 bases separating them. The CDR3 spells CASSVGTVHGYTF. As DNA, the CDR3 is TGTGCCAGCAGCGTAGGTACGGTCCATGGCTACACCTTC.

The rearrangement joins TRBV7-9 to TRBJ2-7; TRBD2 aligns across 11 bases. In germline, CDR1 is SEHNR, CDR2 FQNEAQ (reference sequence). J lost 2 bases, V lost 5 bases, and 5 bases had no gene match. The CDR3 consists of 15 residues. CDR3 in DNA: TGTGCCAGCAGCCCTAGCGGGAGGTACCCCTACGAGCAGTACTTC. It yields the protein CASSPSGRYPYEQYF.